This T cell receptor (beta chain) comes out of a study of shared clonotypes between healthy human individuals. Whole-study findings and limits: Only blood samples were collected, and tissue repertoires likely differ. Non-shared clonotypes had lower generation probabilities than clonotypes shared by all four sorted-subset donors.

Some clones are missing from TCRdb's copy, which holds only in-frame ones; the method was immunoSEQ multiplex PCR. The sample yields around 1.4 million clones, approximately 98.5% seen once. Trimming removed 4 bases at V and 1 base at J, with 6 bases between. CDR3 length equals 13 residues. Germline loops: CDR1 SNHLY, CDR2 FYNNEI. Notes on this clone: Its antigen is unidentified.

This sequence joins TRBV2 and TRBJ2-3, with D perhaps matching TRBD2 (5 bases). The sequence came from a man aged 25 to 40 in good health. The sequenced material came from naive CD4+ T cells sorted from blood. As to subset: CD45RA+ positively selected. In DNA, the CDR3 is TGTGCCAGCAGTGCGGAGGGCACAGATACGCAGTATTTT. This gives the protein CASSAEGTDTQYF.